The TCR beta chain under discussion was sequenced for a study of blood T cells in healthy people across ages. The study drew donors from healthy Caucasian individuals in Russia aged about 6 to 95. A second PCR of about 7 to 11 cycles used a sample-barcoded 5' primer and a J-beta primer mix. A template-switch adaptor with 12 random nucleotides tagged each cDNA molecule. MiXCR was run by TCRdb on the 5' RACE reads, yielding one entry per CDR3 protein. The sample comprises 1 million or so distinct CDR3 sequences, 40% to 50% of which are singletons, and approximately 19% rests with the top ten. The CDR3 sequence is 15 residues long. CDR1 and CDR2 from the germline V gene are SGDLS and YYNGEE. With 0 bases clipped from V and 5 bases from J, the junction kept 7 bases outside the gene matches. Comment on this clonotype: Its antigen remains unknown.

Study-wide points: Per million T cells, TCR beta diversity dropped roughly linearly as age increased. The long-lived group displayed more naive CD4+ cells, plus higher diversity, than the aged donors did.

Sequences were obtained from blood. The TCR comes from a woman in her sixties or seventies in good health. The chain uses TRBV9 and TRBJ2-7; 8 bases fit TRBD2. CDR3 nucleotides: TGTGCCAGCAGCGTAGAAGCGGGAGTTCGTGACGAGCAGTACTTC. Protein sequence: CASSVEAGVRDEQYF. Complete variable domain (other parts from reference TRBV9 and TRBJ2-7): DSGVTQTPKHLITATGQRVTLRCSPRSGDLSVYWYQQSLDQGLQFLIQYYNGEERAKGNILERFSAQQFPDLHSELNLSSLELGDSALYFCASSVEAGVRDEQYFGPGTRLTVT.